The T cell receptor (beta chain) under discussion was sequenced for a study of blood T cells in healthy people across ages (dated by TCRdb to about 2015). As for the study more broadly: In model experiments, template switching captured roughly one uniquely barcoded TCR beta cDNA molecule for every two T cells. To avoid experimental bias, donors of different ages were randomly spread across the sequencing lanes. Age-related changes in TCR beta repertoire diversity were measured in the study by deep sequencing normalized with unique cDNA molecular identifiers. The study analyzed two additional independent replicas of 1 million unique cDNA reads from the same blood draw for two donors, one aged 18 to 30 and one aged 80 or older. The donors were divided into four age groups: young (average about 15 years), middle-aged (almost 40), aged (62) and long-lived (nearly 85).

The full study reports these points: Because the CMV infection status of the donors was unknown, age-related changes in expanded clonotypes may potentially have been confounded. Observed TCR beta diversity correlated strongly with the percentage of naive T cells measured by flow cytometry. Total diversity estimates from one million sequenced T cells were considered lower bounds and underestimates. As age increased, observed TCR beta diversity per million T cells dropped in a roughly linear way, and a significant reduction was already evident by age around 41. Compared with the aged group, the long-lived group had more naive CD4+ T cells, fewer expanded clones and increased TCR diversity, a pattern suggesting age selection. Since profiling was done on bulk unsorted PBMCs, naive and antigen-experienced compartments could not be conclusively compared.

To prepare the library, 5' RACE was applied. Sequencing was performed on an Illumina HiSeq 2500. A second PCR of roughly 7 to 12 cycles was performed with a sample-barcoded 5' primer and a J-beta primer mix. A unique molecular identifier was introduced onto each TCR beta cDNA molecule by a template-switch 5' adaptor carrying 12 random nucleotides. Each sample yielded at least 3 million CDR3-containing paired-end reads. First-strand cDNA synthesis was performed from all RNA using the Mint cDNA synthesis kit, with priming by a TRBC-specific oligonucleotide. After uracil-DNA glycosylase treatment, a first 18-cycle PCR used universal primers M1SS and BC2_uni_R on all cDNA. The paper's data handling went like this. Each sample was normalized by randomly selecting 1 million high-quality reads, each carrying a distinct molecular identifier. Instead of being binned into consensus sequences, reads with shared molecular identifiers were discarded. CDR3 identification, clonotype clustering and error correction used MiTCR with a Q25 quality threshold and the strictest error-elimination algorithm. A nonparametric unseen species model with Euler transformation was used to estimate a lower bound on total TCR beta diversity. TCRdb trimmed the raw reads at Q25, called clones with MiXCR and kept productive beta chains. Duplicate CDR3 protein sequences are folded into a single record with the most common DNA and genes. These V and J calls rely on TCRdb rather than the paper's analysis. In all, the sample holds about 1.6 million distinct CDR3 sequences, and roughly 32% of those were seen once. The ten most abundant clones make up 10% to 12% of the sample.

With respect to this clonotype: Its antigen is not yet known. No base qualities exist here, and no much larger clone lies one base off it.

Donors were a few dozen systemically healthy Caucasian individuals from Russia aged about 6 to 100 years. Approximately 9 milliliters of peripheral blood were collected from each donor into EDTA-treated Vacutainer tubes. PBMCs were isolated by Ficoll-Paque density-gradient centrifugation, with at least 6 million obtained per sample. Total RNA, at least 5 micrograms per sample, was extracted from PBMCs with Trizol reagent. Naive CD45RAhigh/CD27high T cell percentages were measured by flow cytometry on a PBMC aliquot from every donor. The specimen sequenced was blood. This sequence originates from a woman in her twenties or thirties in good health.

The CDR3 loop reads CASSYNRAGGITDTQYF. The sequenced DNA: TGTGCCAGCAGTTACAATAGGGCGGGGGGGATCACAGATACGCAGTATTTT. The chain is made from TRBV6-5 and TRBJ2-3; 9 nucleotides in the junction match TRBD2. CDR1 and CDR2 (MNHEY, SVGAGI) derive from the germline V gene. The CDR3 runs 17 residues from the cysteine to the phenylalanine. CDR3 DNA only is kept here, 51 bases in frame from base 1. Trimmed from V: 2 bases; trimmed from J: 2 bases; junction bases lacking a gene match: 8.